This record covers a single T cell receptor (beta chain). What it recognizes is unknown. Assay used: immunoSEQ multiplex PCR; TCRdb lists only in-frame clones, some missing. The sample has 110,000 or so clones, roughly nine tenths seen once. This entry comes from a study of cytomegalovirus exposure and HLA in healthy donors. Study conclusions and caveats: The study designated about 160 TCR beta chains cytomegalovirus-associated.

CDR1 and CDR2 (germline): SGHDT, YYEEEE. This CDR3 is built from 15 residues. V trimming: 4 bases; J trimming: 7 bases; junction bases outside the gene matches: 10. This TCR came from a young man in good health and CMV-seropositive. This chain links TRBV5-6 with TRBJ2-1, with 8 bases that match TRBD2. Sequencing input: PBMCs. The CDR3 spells CASSPLGGGTNEQFF. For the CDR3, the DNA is TGTGCCAGCAGCCCATTGGGCGGGGGGACGAATGAGCAGTTCTTC.